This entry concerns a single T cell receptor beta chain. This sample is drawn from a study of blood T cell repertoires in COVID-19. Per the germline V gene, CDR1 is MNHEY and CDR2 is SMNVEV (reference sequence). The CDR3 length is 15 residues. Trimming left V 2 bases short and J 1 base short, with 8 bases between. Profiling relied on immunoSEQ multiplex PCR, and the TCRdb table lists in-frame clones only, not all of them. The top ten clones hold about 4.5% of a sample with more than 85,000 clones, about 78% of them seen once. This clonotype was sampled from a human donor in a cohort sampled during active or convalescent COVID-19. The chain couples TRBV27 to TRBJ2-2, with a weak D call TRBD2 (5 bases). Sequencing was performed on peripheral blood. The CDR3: CASSLLALNTGELFF. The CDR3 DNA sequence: TGTGCCAGCAGTTTACTAGCACTGAACACCGGGGAGCTGTTTTTT.